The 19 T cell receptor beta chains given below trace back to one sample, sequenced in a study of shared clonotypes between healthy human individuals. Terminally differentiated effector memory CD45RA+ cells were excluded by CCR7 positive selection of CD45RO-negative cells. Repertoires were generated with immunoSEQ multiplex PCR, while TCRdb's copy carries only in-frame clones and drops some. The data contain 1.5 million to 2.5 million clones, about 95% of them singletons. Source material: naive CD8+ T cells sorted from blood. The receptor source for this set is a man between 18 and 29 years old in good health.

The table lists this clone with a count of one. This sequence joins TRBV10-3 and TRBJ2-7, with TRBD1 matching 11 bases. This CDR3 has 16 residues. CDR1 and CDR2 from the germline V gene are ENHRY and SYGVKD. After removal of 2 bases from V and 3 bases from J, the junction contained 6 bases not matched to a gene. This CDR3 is CAISETGQGVVYEQYF. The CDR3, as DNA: TGTGCCATCAGTGAGACGGGACAGGGGGTTGTCTACGAGCAGTACTTC.

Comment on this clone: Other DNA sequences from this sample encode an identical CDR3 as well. CDR3 sequence: CASSQVAGASYEQYF. The CDR3 DNA reads TGCGCCAGCAGCCAAGTAGCGGGCGCCTCCTACGAGCAGTACTTC. The chain has TRBV4-1 and TRBJ2-7, with 7 bases identical to TRBD2. The CDR3 covers 15 residues. V lost 1 base to trimming and J lost 0 bases; unmatched junction nucleotides: 3. Per germline, CDR1 MGHRA and CDR2 YSYEKL.

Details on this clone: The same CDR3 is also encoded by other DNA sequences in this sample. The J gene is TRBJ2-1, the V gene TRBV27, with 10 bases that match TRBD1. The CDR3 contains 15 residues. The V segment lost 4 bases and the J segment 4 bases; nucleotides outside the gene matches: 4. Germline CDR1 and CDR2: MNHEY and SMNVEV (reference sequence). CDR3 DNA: TGTGCCAGCAGTTCCCGGGACAGGGGATACAATGAGCAGTTCTTC. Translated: CASSSRDRGYNEQFF.

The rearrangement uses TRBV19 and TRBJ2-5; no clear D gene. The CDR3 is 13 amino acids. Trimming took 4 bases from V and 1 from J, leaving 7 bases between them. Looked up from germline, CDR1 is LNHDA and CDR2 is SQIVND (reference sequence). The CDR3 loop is CASSRGIQETQYF. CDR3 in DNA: TGTGCCAGTAGTAGGGGTATCCAAGAGACCCAGTACTTC. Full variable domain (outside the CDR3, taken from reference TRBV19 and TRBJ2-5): DGGITQSPKYLFRKEGQNVTLSCEQNLNHDAMYWYRQDPGQGLRLIYYSQIVNDFQKGDIAEGYSVSREKKESFPLTVTSAQKNPTAFYLCASSRGIQETQYFGPGTRLLVL.

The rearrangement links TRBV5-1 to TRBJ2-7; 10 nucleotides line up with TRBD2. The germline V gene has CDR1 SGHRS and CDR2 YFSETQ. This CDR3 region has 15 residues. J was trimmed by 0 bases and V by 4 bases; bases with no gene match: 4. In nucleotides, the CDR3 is TGCGCCAGCAGCAAGGGACTAGCGTCCTCCTACGAGCAGTACTTC. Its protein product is CASSKGLASSYEQYF.

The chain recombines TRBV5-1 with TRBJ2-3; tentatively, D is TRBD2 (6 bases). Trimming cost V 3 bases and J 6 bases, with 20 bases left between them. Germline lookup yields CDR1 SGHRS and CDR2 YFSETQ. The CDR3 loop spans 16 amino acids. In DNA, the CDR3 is TGCGCCAGCAGCTCCCGGTCTGCCCCGGGGGAGGATACGCAGTATTTT. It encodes CASSSRSAPGEDTQYF.

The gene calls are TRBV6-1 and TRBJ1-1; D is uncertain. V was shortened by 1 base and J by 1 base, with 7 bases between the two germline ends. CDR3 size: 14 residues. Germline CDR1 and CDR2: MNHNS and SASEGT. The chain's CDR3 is CASSEVQANTEAFF. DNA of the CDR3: TGTGCCAGCAGTGAAGTCCAGGCGAACACTGAAGCTTTCTTT.

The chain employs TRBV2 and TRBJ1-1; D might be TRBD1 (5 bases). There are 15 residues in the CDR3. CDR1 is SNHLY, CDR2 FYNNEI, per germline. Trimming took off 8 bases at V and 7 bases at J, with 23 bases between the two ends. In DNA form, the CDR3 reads TGTGCCAGCCCTTCCGGGACGGATATTGTGGGTGAAGCTTTCTTT. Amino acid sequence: CASPSGTDIVGEAFF.

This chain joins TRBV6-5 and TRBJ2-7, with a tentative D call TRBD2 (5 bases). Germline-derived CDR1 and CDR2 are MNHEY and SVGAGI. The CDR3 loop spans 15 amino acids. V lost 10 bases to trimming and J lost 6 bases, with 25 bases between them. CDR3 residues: CATETSLESPLEQYF. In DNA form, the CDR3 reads TGTGCCACCGAAACCTCACTAGAATCCCCTCTCGAGCAGTACTTC.

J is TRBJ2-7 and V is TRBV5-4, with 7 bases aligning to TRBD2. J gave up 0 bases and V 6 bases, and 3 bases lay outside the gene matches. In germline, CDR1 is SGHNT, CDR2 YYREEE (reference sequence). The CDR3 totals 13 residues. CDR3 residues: CASTPGGSYEQYF. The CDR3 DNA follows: TGTGCCAGCACCCCGGGGGGCTCCTACGAGCAGTACTTC.

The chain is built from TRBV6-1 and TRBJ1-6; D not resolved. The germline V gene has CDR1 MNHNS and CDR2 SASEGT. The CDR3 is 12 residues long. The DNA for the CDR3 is TGTGTTGTCCGCTCCTATAATTCACCCCTCCACTTT. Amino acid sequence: CVVRSYNSPLHF.

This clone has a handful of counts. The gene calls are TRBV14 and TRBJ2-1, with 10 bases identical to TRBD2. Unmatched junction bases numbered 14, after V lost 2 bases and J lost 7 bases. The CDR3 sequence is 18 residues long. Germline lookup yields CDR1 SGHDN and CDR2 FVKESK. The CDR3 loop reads CASSQRAPVVAGGNEQFF. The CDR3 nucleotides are TGTGCCAGCAGCCAAAGAGCCCCCGTGGTAGCGGGGGGTAATGAGCAGTTCTTC.

The CDR3 sequence is CASSLAGEGLQETQYF. The CDR3 region has the DNA TGTGCCAGCAGCTTGGCTGGTGAGGGGCTCCAAGAGACCCAGTACTTC. This chain links TRBV5-4 with TRBJ2-5; D tentatively fits TRBD1 or TRBD2 (5 bases each). The CDR3 loop spans 16 amino acids. Germline assignment: CDR1 SGHNT and CDR2 YYREEE (reference sequence). The V end was cut by 0 bases, the J end by 1 base, with 13 bases between.

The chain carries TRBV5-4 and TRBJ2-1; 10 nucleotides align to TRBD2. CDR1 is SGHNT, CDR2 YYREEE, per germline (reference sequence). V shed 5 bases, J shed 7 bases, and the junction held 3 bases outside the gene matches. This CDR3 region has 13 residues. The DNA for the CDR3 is TGTGCCAGCAGTCTAGCGGGGGTGAATGAGCAGTTCTTC. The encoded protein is CASSLAGVNEQFF.

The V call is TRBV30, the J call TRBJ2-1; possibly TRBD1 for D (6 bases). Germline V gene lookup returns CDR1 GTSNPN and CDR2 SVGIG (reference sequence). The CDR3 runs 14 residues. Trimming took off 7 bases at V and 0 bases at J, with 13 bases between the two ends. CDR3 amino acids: CALDRFSSYNEQFF. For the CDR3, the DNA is TGTGCCTTAGACAGGTTTTCCTCCTACAATGAGCAGTTCTTC.

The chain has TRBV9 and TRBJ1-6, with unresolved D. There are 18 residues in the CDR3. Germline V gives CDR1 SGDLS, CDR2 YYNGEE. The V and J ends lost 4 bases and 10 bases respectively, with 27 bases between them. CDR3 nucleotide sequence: TGTGCCAGCAGCACCCCCCAAGCCGCGGGCATCCCTGGATCACCCCTCCACTTT. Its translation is CASSTPQAAGIPGSPLHF.

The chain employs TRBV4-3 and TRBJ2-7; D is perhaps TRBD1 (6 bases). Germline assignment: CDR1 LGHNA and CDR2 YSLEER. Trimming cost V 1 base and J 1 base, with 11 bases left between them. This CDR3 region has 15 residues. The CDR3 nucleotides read TGCGCCAGCAGCCAAGGCGCAGGGGTTTCCTACGAGCAGTACTTC. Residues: CASSQGAGVSYEQYF.

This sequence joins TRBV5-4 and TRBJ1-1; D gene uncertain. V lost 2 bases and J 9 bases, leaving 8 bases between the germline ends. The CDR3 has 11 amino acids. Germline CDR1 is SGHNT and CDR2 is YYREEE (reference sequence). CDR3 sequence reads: CASSLGRKAFF. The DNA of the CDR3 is TGTGCCAGCAGCTTAGGACGAAAAGCTTTCTTT.

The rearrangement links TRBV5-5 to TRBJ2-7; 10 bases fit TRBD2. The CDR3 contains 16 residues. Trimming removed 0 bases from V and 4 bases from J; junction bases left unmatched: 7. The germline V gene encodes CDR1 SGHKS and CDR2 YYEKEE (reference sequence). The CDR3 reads CASSLVGLAGDYEQYF. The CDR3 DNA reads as TGTGCCAGCAGCTTGGTGGGGCTAGCGGGAGATTACGAGCAGTACTTC.